Sequencing of this T cell receptor (beta chain) was carried out in a study of PD-1 blockade in classical Hodgkin lymphoma. Overall study results and limits: The study reported lower baseline TCR diversity in newly diagnosed patients than in healthy donors. Exclusion applied to patients who initiated nivolumab less than 1 year following ASCT. Whoever responded completely had baseline diversity much like that seen in newly diagnosed patients.

Each of the patients experienced relapse following autologous stem cell transplantation, and their brentuximab vedotin exposure differed. Best response was recorded as complete response, partial response or progressive disease. The protocol was immunoSEQ multiplex PCR, while the TCRdb copy is restricted to in-frame clones and leaves out a portion. This repertoire shows under 30,000 clones, roughly four fifths found once; its top ten account for about 9.9%. About this clone: What it recognizes is unknown.

Germline V gene sequence: CDR1 MDHEN, CDR2 SYDVKM. The V segment lost 2 bases and the J segment 6 bases; nucleotides outside the gene matches: 8. CDR3 length equals 16 residues. This rearrangement joins TRBV28 to TRBJ1-5; 9 bases match TRBD1. The sequence derives from a human donor with classical Hodgkin lymphoma. Specimen: peripheral blood mononuclear cells (PBMCs), collected before the second cycle of nivolumab. CDR3 loop: CASSLRGQGKAQPQHF. Here the CDR3 DNA reads TGTGCCAGCAGTTTACGTGGACAGGGGAAAGCTCAGCCCCAGCATTTT.